The 28 T cell receptor beta chains given below trace back to one sample, sequenced in a study of T cell clonality in common variable immunodeficiency. TCRdb keeps only in-frame clones here, not all; method: immunoSEQ multiplex PCR. Observed are 35,000 to 55,000 clones, no singletons, with the top ten taking approximately 0.68%. Sample: peripheral blood mononuclear cells. These receptors originate from a person between 18 and 69 years old in good health.

This clone was seen repeatedly, ten times or more. The read falls 3 residues short of the CDR3 end, and the missing part is taken from the germline J gene. The genes are TRBV7-3 and TRBJ2-1, with 11 bases fitting TRBD2. This CDR3 region has 16 residues. V lost 5 bases and J lost 7; bases outside the gene matches: 10. Per germline, CDR1 SGHTA and CDR2 FQGTGA. The sequenced part of the CDR3 DNA is TGTGCCAGCAGCCCCTGGGGGACTAGCGGACATAATGAG. Its protein product is CASSPWGTSGHNE. The CDR3, in full, reads CASSPWGTSGHNEQFF. The entire variable domain, with the rest obtained from reference TRBV7-3 and TRBJ2-1, is as follows: GAGVSQTPSNKVTEKGKYVELRCDPISGHTALYWYRQSLGQGPEFLIYFQGTGAADDSGLPNDRFFAVRPEGSVSTLKIQRTERGDSAVYLCASSPWGTSGHNEQFFGPGTRLTVL.

This clone came up many times. The sequenced fragment ends 3 residues before the CDR3 boundary, so the rest is inferred from the germline J gene. The V and J genes are TRBV19 and TRBJ1-2; 7 bases are shared with TRBD1. The germline V gene encodes CDR1 LNHDA and CDR2 SQIVND (reference sequence). After removal of 2 bases from V and 4 bases from J, the junction contained 4 bases not matched to a gene. This CDR3 is built from 14 residues. CDR3 DNA (partial): TGTGCCAGTAGTATACAGGGGGAGATCTATGGC. It translates to CASSIQGEIYG. The complete CDR3 protein is CASSIQGEIYGYTF. Full variable domain (outside the CDR3, taken from reference TRBV19 and TRBJ1-2): DGGITQSPKYLFRKEGQNVTLSCEQNLNHDAMYWYRQDPGQGLRLIYYSQIVNDFQKGDIAEGYSVSREKKESFPLTVTSAQKNPTAFYLCASSIQGEIYGYTFGSGTRLTVV.

This clone is medium-sized (0.01 to 0.1%) in the sample. Sequencing ends 3 residues short of the CDR3 end; the germline J gene provides the rest. V usage is TRBV20-1 and J usage is TRBJ2-1, with TRBD2 matching over 11 bases. The CDR3 runs to 15 residues. J was trimmed by 8 bases and V by 5 bases; bases with no gene match: 11. Germline V gives CDR1 DFQATT, CDR2 SNEGSKA (reference sequence). CDR3 sequence reads: CSAPTIAGGPYEQFF. The CDR3 DNA, read in part, is TGCAGTGCTCCAACCATAGCGGGGGGGCCTTATGAG.

This clone was seen ten or more times. Read sequence stops 3 residues before the CDR3 end, and the germline J gene provides the missing end. The chain links TRBV2 to TRBJ1-1, with 8 bases identical to TRBD1. This CDR3 contains 17 residues. Germline values: CDR1 SNHLY, CDR2 FYNNEI. V shed 8 bases, J shed 3 bases, and the junction held 17 bases outside the gene matches. The sequenced CDR3 bases are TGTGCCAGCGGACAGGACAGGGAGGGGTCAGAGGACACTGAA. The encoded protein is CASGQDREGSEDTE. The entire CDR3 reads CASGQDREGSEDTEAFF.

Many counts were recorded for this clone. The read stops 3 residues short of the end of the CDR3; the missing end is completed from the germline J gene. The chain combines TRBV6-4 with TRBJ1-1; perhaps TRBD1 as D (5 bases). The CDR3 extends over 15 amino acids. Per germline, CDR1 MRHNA and CDR2 SNTAGT. Between the trimmed V and J ends, which lost 3 bases and 1 base, there was a span of 12 bases. The sequenced part of the CDR3 DNA is TGTGCCAGCAGTGAAACAGGACGCGCGAACACTGAA. The encoded protein is CASSETGRANTE. The whole CDR3 sequence is CASSETGRANTEAFF.

This clone was counted ten times or more. The read gets to within 3 residues of the CDR3 end, and the germline J gene fills in the rest. The genes are TRBV4-1 and TRBJ2-5, with TRBD2 matching 11 bases. This CDR3 is 17 amino acids long. After removal of 2 bases from V and 0 bases from J, the junction contained 5 bases not matched to a gene. Germline CDR1 and CDR2: MGHRA and YSYEKL. The CDR3 bases that were read are TGCGCCAGCAGCCAAACTAGCGGGGGAGGCTACCAAGAGACC. Amino acid sequence: CASSQTSGGGYQET. The entire CDR3 protein reads CASSQTSGGGYQETQYF.

This clone came up many times. Read data end 3 residues before the CDR3 end; the end is taken from the germline J gene. The rearrangement uses TRBV7-6 and TRBJ1-2, with a possible D match to TRBD1 (5 bases). The CDR3 is 17 residues long. In germline, CDR1 is SGHVS, CDR2 FNYEAQ. V shed 5 bases and J shed 4 bases, with 23 bases lying between them. CDR3 residues: CASSLRNWGGYGYGYTF. The CDR3 DNA, read in part, is TGTGCCAGCAGCCTGAGGAATTGGGGGGGATATGGCTATGGC.

This clone was counted many times. The sequenced fragment ends 3 residues before the CDR3 boundary, so the rest is inferred from the germline J gene. The V gene is TRBV24-1, the J gene TRBJ2-1, with 9 bases that match TRBD2. Germline CDR1 and CDR2: KGHDR and SFDVKD. J lost 6 bases, V lost 2 bases, and 7 bases had no gene match. CDR3 length: 16 amino acids. CDR3: CATSDSRRGGGNEQFF. The sequenced CDR3 bases are TGTGCCACCAGTGATTCTAGGCGGGGGGGAGGCAATGAG.

This clone came up many times. The read finishes 3 residues shy of the CDR3 end, and the germline J gene is used to complete it. J is TRBJ2-2 and V is TRBV5-6, with 13 bases identical to TRBD2. From germline, CDR1 is SGHDT and CDR2 YYEEEE. Unmatched junction bases numbered 4, after V lost 2 bases and J lost 9 bases. The CDR3 has 15 residues. CDR3 amino acids: CASSLTSGRVWELFF. The sequenced part of the CDR3 DNA is TGTGCCAGCAGCTTAACTAGCGGGAGGGTCTGGGAG.

This clone occurred many times. The read ends 3 residues shy of where the CDR3 ends; the end is completed using the germline J gene. The chain couples TRBV5-1 to TRBJ2-1; unclear D gene. Germline V gene data show CDR1 as SGHRS and CDR2 as YFSETQ. V lost 0 bases and J lost 2, with 9 bases in between. There are 15 residues in the CDR3. CDR3 DNA (partial): TGCGCCAGCAGCTTGGAAGCGCCGACCTACAATGAG. It yields the protein CASSLEAPTYNE. The CDR3 in full is CASSLEAPTYNEQFF.

This clone was recorded at least ten times. The CDR3 is cut off 3 residues early in the read; its end comes from the germline J gene. The chain carries TRBV5-1 and TRBJ2-1; 13 nucleotides match TRBD2. Germline assignment: CDR1 SGHRS and CDR2 YFSETQ. Trimming cost V 0 bases and J 7 bases; bases outside gene matches: 10. The CDR3 has 18 amino acids. The CDR3 bases that were read are TGCGCCAGCAGCTTGGGGGGGACTAGCGGGACCATCGGGAATGAG. Its translation is CASSLGGTSGTIGNE. The whole CDR3 is CASSLGGTSGTIGNEQFF.

This clone was counted many times. The DNA ends 3 residues before the CDR3 does, and the rest of the CDR3 is filled in from the germline J gene. This chain joins TRBV10-3 and TRBJ1-1; possibly TRBD1 for D (6 bases). Trimming stripped 7 bases from V and 6 bases from J, with 15 bases between. From germline, CDR1 is ENHRY and CDR2 SYGVKD. The length of the CDR3 is 13 residues. The sequenced part of the CDR3 DNA is TGTGCCATCAACACGGGGGGCGCGGCTGAA. It codes for CAINTGGAAE. The complete CDR3 reads CAINTGGAAEAFF.

In this sample, this clone turned up many times. The read comes to an end 3 residues before the CDR3 does, leaving the germline J gene to fill in the end. The chain links TRBV7-8 to TRBJ1-4; D unclear. The CDR3 is made up of 17 amino acids. The V gene lost 1 base and the J gene lost 0 bases, with 12 bases spanning the gap. CDR1 and CDR2 (germline): SGHVS, FQNEAQ. Incomplete CDR3 DNA: TGTGCCAGCAGCTTAGAATTGGCCCCTGCAACTAATGAAAAA. Residues: CASSLELAPATNEK. The CDR3 reads in full as CASSLELAPATNEKLFF. Variable domain in full (rest from reference TRBV7-8 and TRBJ1-4): GAGVSQSPRYKVAKRGQDVALRCDPISGHVSLFWYQQALGQGPEFLTYFQNEAQLDKSGLPSDRFFAERPEGSVSTLKIQRTQQEDSAVYLCASSLELAPATNEKLFFGSGTQLSVL.

Ten or more counts support this clone. The read finishes 3 residues shy of the CDR3 end, and the germline J gene is used to complete it. This chain connects TRBV6-4 to TRBJ2-1, with 8 positions matching TRBD2. The CDR3 runs 15 residues. Germline CDR1 is MRHNA and CDR2 is SNTAGT. Unmatched junction bases numbered 5, after V lost 5 bases and J lost 2 bases. The sequenced part of the CDR3 DNA is TGTGCCAGCAGTATCCTAGCGGGTGCCTACAATGAG. Translated: CASSILAGAYNE. In full, the CDR3 reads CASSILAGAYNEQFF.

Notes on this clone: One end of the junction varies from germline; a read error may be responsible. The read ends 3 residues before the CDR3 terminus; that terminus is restored from the germline J gene. V is TRBV19 and J is TRBJ2-1; D remains ambiguous. Germline loops: CDR1 LNHDA, CDR2 SQIVND (reference sequence). This CDR3 comprises 13 residues. CDR3 region: CASSMASDNEQFF. CDR3 DNA, as far as it was read: TGTGCCAGTAGTATGGCCTCCGACAATGAG.

Ten or more counts support this clone. The CDR3 end is not reached by the read, which stops 3 residues before it; the germline J gene fills it in. The chain joins TRBV11-3 to TRBJ2-7, with D tentatively TRBD2 (5 bases). CDR3 length equals 15 residues. Germline assignment: CDR1 SGHNT and CDR2 YENEEA. The ends were cut back, 3 bases at V and 3 bases at J, with 15 bases in the middle. The sequenced part of the CDR3 DNA is TGTGCCAGCAGCTTTGGGGATCGGGGTGGCTACGAG. Translating it yields CASSFGDRGGYE. The full CDR3 reads CASSFGDRGGYEQYF.

This clone was recorded many times. Sequencing ends 3 residues short of the CDR3 end; the germline J gene provides the rest. The chain joins TRBV4-2 to TRBJ2-1, with 9 positions matching TRBD1. The ends lost 1 base at V and 3 bases at J; junction bases unmatched: 7. Germline V lookup: CDR1 LGHNA, CDR2 YNFKEQ. The CDR3 consists of 17 residues. CDR3 sequence: CASSQAATGGFYNEQFF. CDR3 bases read: TGTGCCAGCAGCCAAGCGGCGACAGGGGGATTCTACAATGAG.

This clone was picked up many times. The read halts 3 residues ahead of the CDR3 end, with the missing end drawn from the germline J gene. The chain uses TRBV2 and TRBJ1-5; possibly TRBD1 for D (5 bases). Germline V gene lookup returns CDR1 SNHLY and CDR2 FYNNEI. This CDR3 is built from 15 residues. Trimming left V 0 bases short and J 1 base short, with 7 bases between. The CDR3 here is CASSEAGESNQPQHF. The CDR3 DNA, read in part, is TGTGCCAGCAGTGAAGCAGGGGAGAGCAATCAGCCC. The whole variable domain, remainder taken from reference TRBV2 and TRBJ1-5, is EPEVTQTPSHQVTQMGQEVILRCVPISNHLYFYWYRQILGQKVEFLVSFYNNEISEKSEIFDDQFSVERPDGSNFTLKIRSTKLEDSAMYFCASSEAGESNQPQHFGDGTRLSIL.

By its share, this clone is medium-sized. The CDR3 goes on 3 residues after the read ends, and that part is filled in from the germline J gene. The chain recombines TRBV7-2 with TRBJ2-7, with 9 bases identical to TRBD2. Germline-derived CDR1 and CDR2 are SGHTA and FQGNSA. The V and J ends lost 4 bases and 3 bases, in that order; junction bases with no gene match: 4. CDR3 length: 14 residues. The DNA read from the CDR3 is TGTGCCAGCAGCTCGCGGGGGGGCTTCTACGAG. As protein: CASSSRGGFYE. Given in full, the CDR3 is CASSSRGGFYEQYF.

This clone was counted ten times or more. The DNA ends 3 residues before the CDR3 does, and the rest of the CDR3 is filled in from the germline J gene. This chain joins TRBV7-6 and TRBJ1-5; D is undetermined. V lost 5 bases and J lost 3, with 8 bases in between. The CDR3 contains 13 residues. Germline-derived CDR1 and CDR2 are SGHVS and FNYEAQ. The CDR3 bases that were read are TGTGCCAGCAGCCCGGACTACAATCAGCCC. Translated, it gives CASSPDYNQP. Given in full, the CDR3 is CASSPDYNQPQHF. Drawing the rest from reference TRBV7-6 and TRBJ1-5, the complete variable domain is GAGVSQSPRYKVTKRGQDVALRCDPISGHVSLYWYRQALGQGPEFLTYFNYEAQQDKSGLPNDRFSAERPEGSISTLTIQRTEQRDSAMYRCASSPDYNQPQHFGDGTRLSIL.

This clone was observed at least ten times. The CDR3 DNA, read in part, is TGCAGCGTTCAACCTCTGGCTAACACTGAA. Encoded protein: CSVQPLANTE. The full CDR3 sequence reads CSVQPLANTEAFF. The chain is built from TRBV29-1 and TRBJ1-1; D uncertain. With the read ending 3 residues before the CDR3 end, the germline J gene is used to fill in that end. Germline V gene data show CDR1 as SQVTM and CDR2 as ANQGSEA. Trimming stripped 5 bases from V and 2 bases from J, with 12 bases between. CDR3 length: 13 residues. The full variable domain, completed using reference TRBV29-1 and TRBJ1-1, is SAVISQKPSRDICQRGTSLTIQCQVDSQVTMMFWYRQQPGQSLTLIATANQGSEATYESGFVIDKFPISRPNLTFSTLTVSNMSPEDSSIYLCSVQPLANTEAFFGQGTRLTVV.

This clone was observed at least ten times. The read stops 3 residues short of the end of the CDR3; the missing end is completed from the germline J gene. The rearrangement links TRBV11-3 to TRBJ2-3; no clear D gene. The ends were cut back, 5 bases at V and 4 bases at J, with 7 bases in the middle. Germline V gives CDR1 SGHNT, CDR2 YENEEA. The CDR3 is 12 amino acids. CDR3 DNA, as far as it was read: TGTGCCAGCAGCCCTGACTCAGATACG. Its translation: CASSPDSDT. The full CDR3 reads CASSPDSDTQYF. The full variable domain, completed using reference TRBV11-3 and TRBJ2-3, is EAGVVQSPRYKIIEKKQPVAFWCNPISGHNTLYWYLQNLGQGPELLIRYENEEAVDDSQLPKDRFSAERLKGVDSTLKIQPAELGDSAVYLCASSPDSDTQYFGPGTRLTVL.

This clone has ten or more counts. The read gets to within 3 residues of the CDR3 end, and the germline J gene fills in the rest. This chain joins TRBV10-3 and TRBJ2-3; 9 bases map to TRBD2. The V segment lost 9 bases and the J segment 6 bases; nucleotides outside the gene matches: 10. This CDR3 is 14 amino acids long. Per germline, CDR1 ENHRY and CDR2 SYGVKD. This chain's CDR3 is CAISALAGRDTQYF. CDR3 bases read: TGTGCCATTTCGGCGCTAGCGGGGAGGGATACG.

This clone was seen ten or more times. CDR3: CASSDGTSGYNEQFF. The sequenced part of the CDR3 DNA is TGTGCCAGTAGTGATGGGACTAGCGGTTACAATGAG. The chain carries TRBV19 and TRBJ2-1; 11 bases are shared with TRBD2. The CDR3 end is not reached by the read, which stops 3 residues before it; the germline J gene fills it in. CDR1 is LNHDA, CDR2 SQIVND, per germline (reference sequence). V gave up 5 bases and J gave up 4 bases; unmatched junction bases: 4. The CDR3 covers 15 residues.

In its sample, this clone was seen many times. The read halts 3 residues ahead of the CDR3 end, with the missing end drawn from the germline J gene. The chain recombines TRBV20-1 with TRBJ2-5, with 8 positions matching TRBD1. Losses at the gene ends were 3 bases for V and 4 bases for J; bases not matched to a gene: 13. The CDR3 spans 16 residues. Germline-derived CDR1 and CDR2 are DFQATT and SNEGSKA (reference sequence). The DNA read from the CDR3 is TGCAGTGCTAGTTACTGGACAGGGACCGTCAGAGAGACC. Its protein is CSASYWTGTVRET. The whole CDR3 protein reads CSASYWTGTVRETQYF.

There are many counts of this clone. The CDR3 end lies 3 residues beyond the end of the read and is filled in from the germline J gene. This chain links TRBV7-2 with TRBJ1-6; 10 positions agree with TRBD1. With V trimmed by 0 bases and J by 8 bases, 4 bases remained unmatched. Germline V CDR1 and CDR2: SGHTA, FQGNSA. The CDR3 has 16 residues. The DNA read from the CDR3 is TGTGCCAGCAGCTTAGCGGGACAGGGGCGCGATTCACCC. This gives the protein CASSLAGQGRDSP. The CDR3 in its entirety is CASSLAGQGRDSPLHF.

This clone was observed at least ten times. The CDR3 end falls 3 residues outside the read, so it is completed with the germline J gene. The J gene is TRBJ2-4, the V gene TRBV14, with 9 positions matching TRBD1. Trimming cost V 2 bases and J 6 bases; bases outside gene matches: 5. This CDR3 region has 15 residues. CDR1 is SGHDN and CDR2 is FVKESK in the germline V gene. This CDR3 is CASSQIQGAPNIQYF. The sequenced CDR3 bases are TGTGCCAGCAGCCAAATACAGGGGGCGCCAAACATT.

Many counts were recorded for this clone. One end of the junction does not line up with germline, which may come from a read error. With the read ending 3 residues before the CDR3 end, the germline J gene is used to fill in that end. The genes are TRBV4-1 and TRBJ2-7; 9 positions match TRBD1. Germline CDR1 and CDR2: MGHRA and YSYEKL. The CDR3 length is 14 residues. CDR3 DNA, as far as it was read: TGCGCCAGCAGCCGGACAGGGGACTCCCACGAG. It codes for CASSRTGDSHE. The CDR3 in full is CASSRTGDSHEQYF.